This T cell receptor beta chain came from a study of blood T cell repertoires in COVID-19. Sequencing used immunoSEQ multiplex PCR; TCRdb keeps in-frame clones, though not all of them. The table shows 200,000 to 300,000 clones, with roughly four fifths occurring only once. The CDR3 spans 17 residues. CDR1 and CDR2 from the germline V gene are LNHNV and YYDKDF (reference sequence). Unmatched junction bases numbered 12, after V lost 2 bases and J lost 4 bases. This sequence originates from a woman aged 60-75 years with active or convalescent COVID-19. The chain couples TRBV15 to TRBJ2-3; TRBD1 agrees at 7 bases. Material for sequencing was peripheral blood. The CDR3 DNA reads TGTGCCACCAGCAGACCCTACAACAGGGGTGGGTCAGATACGCAGTATTTT. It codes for CATSRPYNRGGSDTQYF.